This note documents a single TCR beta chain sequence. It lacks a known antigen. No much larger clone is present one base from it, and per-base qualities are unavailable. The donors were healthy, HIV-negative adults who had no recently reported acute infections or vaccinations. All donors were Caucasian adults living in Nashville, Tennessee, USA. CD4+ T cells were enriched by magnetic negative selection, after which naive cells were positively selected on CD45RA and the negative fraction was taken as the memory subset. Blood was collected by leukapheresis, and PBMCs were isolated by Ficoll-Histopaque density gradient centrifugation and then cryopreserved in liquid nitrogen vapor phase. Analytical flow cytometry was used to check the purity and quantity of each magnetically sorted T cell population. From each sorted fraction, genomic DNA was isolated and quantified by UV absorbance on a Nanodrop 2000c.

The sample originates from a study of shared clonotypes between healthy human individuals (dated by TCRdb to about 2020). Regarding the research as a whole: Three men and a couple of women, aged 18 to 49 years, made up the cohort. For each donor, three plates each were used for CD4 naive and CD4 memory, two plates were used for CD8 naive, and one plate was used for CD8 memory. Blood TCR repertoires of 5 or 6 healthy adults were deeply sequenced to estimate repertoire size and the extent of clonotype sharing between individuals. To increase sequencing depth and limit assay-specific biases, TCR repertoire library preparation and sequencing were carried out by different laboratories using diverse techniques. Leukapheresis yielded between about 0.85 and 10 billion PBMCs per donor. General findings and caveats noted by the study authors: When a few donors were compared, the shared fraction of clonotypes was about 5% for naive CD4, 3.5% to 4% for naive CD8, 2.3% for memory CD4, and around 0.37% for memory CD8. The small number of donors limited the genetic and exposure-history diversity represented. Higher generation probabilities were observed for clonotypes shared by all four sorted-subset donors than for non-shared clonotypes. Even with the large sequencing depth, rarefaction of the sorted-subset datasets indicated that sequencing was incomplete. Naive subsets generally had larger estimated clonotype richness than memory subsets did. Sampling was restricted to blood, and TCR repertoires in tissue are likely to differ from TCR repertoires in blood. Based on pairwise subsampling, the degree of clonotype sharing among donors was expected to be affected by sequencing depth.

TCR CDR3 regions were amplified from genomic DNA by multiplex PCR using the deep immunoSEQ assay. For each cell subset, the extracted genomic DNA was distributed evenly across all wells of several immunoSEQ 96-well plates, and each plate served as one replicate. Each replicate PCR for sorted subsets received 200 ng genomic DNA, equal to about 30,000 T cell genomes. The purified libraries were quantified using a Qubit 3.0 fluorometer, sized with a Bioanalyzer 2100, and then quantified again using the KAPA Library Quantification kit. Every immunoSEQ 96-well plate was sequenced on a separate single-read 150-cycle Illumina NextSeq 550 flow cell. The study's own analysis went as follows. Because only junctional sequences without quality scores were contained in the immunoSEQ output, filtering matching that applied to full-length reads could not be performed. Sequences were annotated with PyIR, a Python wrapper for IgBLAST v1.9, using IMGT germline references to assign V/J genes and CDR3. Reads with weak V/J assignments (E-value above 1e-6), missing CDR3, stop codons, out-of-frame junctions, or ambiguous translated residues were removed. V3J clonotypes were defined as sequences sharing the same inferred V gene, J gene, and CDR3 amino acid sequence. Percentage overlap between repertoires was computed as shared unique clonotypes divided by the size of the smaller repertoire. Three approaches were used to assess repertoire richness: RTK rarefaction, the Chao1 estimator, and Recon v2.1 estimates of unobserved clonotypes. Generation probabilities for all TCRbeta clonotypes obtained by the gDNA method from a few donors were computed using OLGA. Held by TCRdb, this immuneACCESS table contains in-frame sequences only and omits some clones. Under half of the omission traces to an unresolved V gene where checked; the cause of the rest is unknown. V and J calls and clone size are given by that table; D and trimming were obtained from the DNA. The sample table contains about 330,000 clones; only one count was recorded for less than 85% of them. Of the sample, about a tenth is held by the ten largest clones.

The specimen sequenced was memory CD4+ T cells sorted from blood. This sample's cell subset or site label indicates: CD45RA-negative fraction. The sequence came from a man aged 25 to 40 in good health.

Here the CDR3 is given as CASSISGGSNQPQHF. The nucleotide sequence is TGTGCCAGTAGTATTAGTGGGGGTAGCAATCAGCCCCAGCATTTT. The rearranged chain carries TRBV19 and TRBJ1-5, and perhaps TRBD1 as D gene, on 5 matching bases. V sheds 3 bases and J sheds 0 bases, leaving 9 bases between their ends. As encoded in the germline V gene (reference sequence), CDR1 is LNHDA while CDR2 is SQIVND. Reading from cysteine to phenylalanine, the CDR3 counts 15 amino acids. The only DNA kept is the CDR3, 45 bases in frame from the first base.